Listed below are T cell receptor beta chains from one sample, sequenced in a study of OX40 agonist ivuxolimab in advanced cancers. Profiling relied on immunoSEQ multiplex PCR, and the TCRdb table lists in-frame clones only, not all of them. Of 14,000 or so clones listed, around 84% are singletons. This sample comprised CD4+ or CD8+ T cells sorted from blood, obtained in a trial of the OX40 agonist ivuxolimab. These receptors all come from an adult with an advanced solid tumor such as melanoma, head and neck, liver or kidney cancer. Both conserved end residues are part of each CDR3. Fields, in order: CDR3 length, J gene, V gene, clone size, D gene, CDR3 DNA, CDR3 protein. The D gene is left open where the match is weak. The size entry is marked missing in some rows and otherwise reads once, few, many or a size class.

cdr3_length: 17
j_call: TRBJ1-1
v_call: TRBV2
clone_size: once
d_call: TRBD1
cdr3_nt: TGTGCCAGCAGTGAGTGGGGGACAGGGGATAGAGTCACTGAAGCTTTCTTT
cdr3_aa: CASSEWGTGDRVTEAFF

cdr3_length: 14
j_call: TRBJ1-5
v_call: TRBV27
clone_size: -
d_call: -
cdr3_nt: TGTGCCAGCTCGGACAGTTATAGCAATCAGCCCCAGCATTTT
cdr3_aa: CASSDSYSNQPQHF

cdr3_length: 15
j_call: TRBJ2-7
v_call: TRBV11-2
clone_size: -
d_call: TRBD1
cdr3_nt: TGTGCCAGCAGCTTAGCAGGGCAGGGGGTCTACGAGCAGTACTTC
cdr3_aa: CASSLAGQGVYEQYF

cdr3_length: 13
j_call: TRBJ2-5
v_call: TRBV29-1
clone_size: -
d_call: -
cdr3_nt: TGCAGCGTGGAAACCGGGACTGAAGAGACCCAGTACTTC
cdr3_aa: CSVETGTEETQYF

cdr3_length: 13
j_call: TRBJ2-7
v_call: TRBV6-6
clone_size: few
d_call: TRBD2
cdr3_nt: TGTGCCAGCAGTTACGCCAGGGAGGGCGAGCAGTACTTC
cdr3_aa: CASSYAREGEQYF

cdr3_length: 14
j_call: TRBJ1-3
v_call: TRBV7-8
clone_size: few
d_call: -
cdr3_nt: TGTGCCAGCAGCTTAGATTCCACTGGAAACACCATATATTTT
cdr3_aa: CASSLDSTGNTIYF

cdr3_length: 14
j_call: TRBJ1-6
v_call: TRBV11-1
clone_size: -
d_call: -
cdr3_nt: TGTGCCAGCAGCTTCCGGGGAAACAATTCACCCCTCCACTTT
cdr3_aa: CASSFRGNNSPLHF

cdr3_length: 14
j_call: TRBJ2-7
v_call: TRBV6-1
clone_size: -
d_call: -
cdr3_nt: TGTGCCAGCAAGGAGTGGCGGTCTAACTACGAGCAGTACTTC
cdr3_aa: CASKEWRSNYEQYF

cdr3_length: 13
j_call: TRBJ2-1
v_call: TRBV7-9
clone_size: -
d_call: -
cdr3_nt: TGTGCCAGCAGCTTAGGAAACTACAATGAGCAGTTCTTC
cdr3_aa: CASSLGNYNEQFF

cdr3_length: 13
j_call: TRBJ2-3
v_call: TRBV27
clone_size: few
d_call: TRBD2
cdr3_nt: TGTGCCAGCAGGGGACTAGCGTCAGATACGCAGTATTTT
cdr3_aa: CASRGLASDTQYF

cdr3_length: 21
j_call: TRBJ2-3
v_call: TRBV7-8
clone_size: -
d_call: TRBD2
cdr3_nt: TGTGCCAGCAGCACCCCCTCGGCTGAGACTAGCGGGAGTTCTTTCACAGATACGCAGTATTTT
cdr3_aa: CASSTPSAETSGSSFTDTQYF

cdr3_length: 18
j_call: TRBJ1-1
v_call: TRBV6-1
clone_size: -
d_call: -
cdr3_nt: TGTGCCAGCAGTGAAGTGGTAGCAGGGGCAGATATGAACACTGAAGCTTTCTTT
cdr3_aa: CASSEVVAGADMNTEAFF

cdr3_length: 17
j_call: TRBJ2-4
v_call: TRBV15
clone_size: -
d_call: -
cdr3_nt: TGTGCCACCAGCCTCCAGGGAATCGGTATGGCCAAAAACATTCAGTACTTC
cdr3_aa: CATSLQGIGMAKNIQYF

cdr3_length: 17
j_call: TRBJ2-7
v_call: TRBV5-8
clone_size: -
d_call: TRBD1
cdr3_nt: TGTGCCAGCAGCTTGGCTGGTGTAGGGGACAGGGGCTACGAGCAGTACTTC
cdr3_aa: CASSLAGVGDRGYEQYF

cdr3_length: 12
j_call: TRBJ2-7
v_call: TRBV6-6
clone_size: -
d_call: -
cdr3_nt: TGTGCCAGCAGTTACTCCCCCTACGAGCAGTACTTC
cdr3_aa: CASSYSPYEQYF

cdr3_length: 16
j_call: TRBJ2-7
v_call: TRBV21-1
clone_size: medium-sized
d_call: -
cdr3_nt: TGTGCCAGCCCCAGAGCTCCGGGACAGGGAATGTCCGAGCAGTACTTC
cdr3_aa: CASPRAPGQGMSEQYF

cdr3_length: 13
j_call: TRBJ1-1
v_call: TRBV27
clone_size: -
d_call: -
cdr3_nt: TGTGCCAGCAGTTTATCCCCCGTAAACGAAGCTTTCTTT
cdr3_aa: CASSLSPVNEAFF

cdr3_length: 13
j_call: TRBJ2-7
v_call: TRBV28
clone_size: -
d_call: -
cdr3_nt: TGTGCCAGCAGTCCCGGACTCAGCTACGAGCAGTACTTC
cdr3_aa: CASSPGLSYEQYF

cdr3_length: 14
j_call: TRBJ1-2
v_call: TRBV25-1
clone_size: -
d_call: -
cdr3_nt: TGTGCCAGCAGTGAATGGCAGGGAAAGAATGGCTACACCTTC
cdr3_aa: CASSEWQGKNGYTF

cdr3_length: 13
j_call: TRBJ2-7
v_call: TRBV5-1
clone_size: -
d_call: -
cdr3_nt: TGCGCCAGCAGCGGGGGGGCCACACACGAGCAGTACTTC
cdr3_aa: CASSGGATHEQYF

cdr3_length: 15
j_call: TRBJ1-2
v_call: TRBV28
clone_size: -
d_call: TRBD1
cdr3_nt: TGTGCCAGCACCCCCCAGGACAGGGGTAACTATGGCTACACCTTC
cdr3_aa: CASTPQDRGNYGYTF

cdr3_length: 13
j_call: TRBJ2-7
v_call: TRBV11-1
clone_size: -
d_call: -
cdr3_nt: TGTGCCAGCATCGCTGCAGGAAGCGAGGAGCAGTACTTC
cdr3_aa: CASIAAGSEEQYF

cdr3_length: 14
j_call: TRBJ2-7
v_call: TRBV13
clone_size: -
d_call: TRBD2
cdr3_nt: TGTGCCAGCAGCTCTGGACTAGCGGGAAGCGAGCAGTACTTC
cdr3_aa: CASSSGLAGSEQYF

cdr3_length: 13
j_call: TRBJ2-2
v_call: TRBV6-1
clone_size: once
d_call: -
cdr3_nt: TGTGCCAGCAGTGAAAGGGAAACCGGGGAGCTGTTTTTT
cdr3_aa: CASSERETGELFF

cdr3_length: 15
j_call: TRBJ2-1
v_call: TRBV5-6
clone_size: -
d_call: -
cdr3_nt: TGTGCCAGCAGCTTCCGGGACCGTCGATACAATGAGCAGTTCTTC
cdr3_aa: CASSFRDRRYNEQFF

cdr3_length: 16
j_call: TRBJ2-6
v_call: TRBV28
clone_size: medium-sized
d_call: -
cdr3_nt: TGTGCCAGCAGTTTCGGGGCAACCTCCGGGGCCAACGTCCTGACTTTC
cdr3_aa: CASSFGATSGANVLTF

cdr3_length: 13
j_call: TRBJ1-1
v_call: TRBV6-4
clone_size: -
d_call: -
cdr3_nt: TGTGCCAGCACGGAGGGGGAGAACACTGAAGCTTTCTTT
cdr3_aa: CASTEGENTEAFF

cdr3_length: 15
j_call: TRBJ2-1
v_call: TRBV7-3
clone_size: -
d_call: TRBD2
cdr3_nt: TGTGCCAGCAGGGCCCTAGCGGGAGGTAAGAATGAGCAGTTCTTC
cdr3_aa: CASRALAGGKNEQFF

cdr3_length: 14
j_call: TRBJ2-7
v_call: TRBV5-1
clone_size: -
d_call: -
cdr3_nt: TGTGCCAGCAGCCCCCCTAAGATGGCCTACGAGCAGTACTTC
cdr3_aa: CASSPPKMAYEQYF

cdr3_length: 14
j_call: TRBJ2-7
v_call: TRBV5-2
clone_size: -
d_call: -
cdr3_nt: TGTGCCAGCAGCTTAGTGGGGGATCTCTACGAGCAGTACTTC
cdr3_aa: CASSLVGDLYEQYF

cdr3_length: 15
j_call: TRBJ2-3
v_call: TRBV29-1
clone_size: -
d_call: TRBD1
cdr3_nt: TGCAGCGTTGTGCCCGGGACAGGCGGGCGAGATACGCAGTATTTT
cdr3_aa: CSVVPGTGGRDTQYF

cdr3_length: 13
j_call: TRBJ2-7
v_call: TRBV6-5
clone_size: -
d_call: -
cdr3_nt: TGTGCCAGCGGGAACGGAGTCTCCTACGAGCAGTACTTC
cdr3_aa: CASGNGVSYEQYF

cdr3_length: 17
j_call: TRBJ2-1
v_call: TRBV10-3
clone_size: -
d_call: TRBD2
cdr3_nt: TGTGCCATCAGTATAACTAGCGGGGGCAGCTCCTACAATGAGCAGTTCTTC
cdr3_aa: CAISITSGGSSYNEQFF

cdr3_length: 17
j_call: TRBJ2-2
v_call: TRBV15
clone_size: -
d_call: -
cdr3_nt: TGTGCCACCAGCAGCTCCCACCTGAACGCGAACACCGGGGAGCTGTTTTTT
cdr3_aa: CATSSSHLNANTGELFF

cdr3_length: 15
j_call: TRBJ2-7
v_call: TRBV4-3
clone_size: -
d_call: TRBD2
cdr3_nt: TGCGCCAGCAGCCAAGTAGCGGGTTCGGGCTACGAGCAGTACTTC
cdr3_aa: CASSQVAGSGYEQYF

cdr3_length: 15
j_call: TRBJ2-7
v_call: TRBV5-1
clone_size: few
d_call: -
cdr3_nt: TGCGCCAGCAGCCCACCCCAATTAAGAGCCTACGAGCAGTACTTC
cdr3_aa: CASSPPQLRAYEQYF

cdr3_length: 19
j_call: TRBJ2-4
v_call: TRBV9
clone_size: -
d_call: TRBD2
cdr3_nt: TGTGCCAGCAGCGACCCTCGGGGGGACCCCAGTTCAGCCAAAAACATTCAGTACTTC
cdr3_aa: CASSDPRGDPSSAKNIQYF

cdr3_length: 13
j_call: TRBJ2-1
v_call: TRBV6-5
clone_size: -
d_call: -
cdr3_nt: TGTGCCAGCAGTTTGGCGACACACAATGAGCAGTTCTTC
cdr3_aa: CASSLATHNEQFF

cdr3_length: 15
j_call: TRBJ1-4
v_call: TRBV4-1
clone_size: -
d_call: -
cdr3_nt: TGCGCCAGCAGCCAAGATATGTCTGGTAGTGAAAAACTGTTTTTT
cdr3_aa: CASSQDMSGSEKLFF

cdr3_length: 13
j_call: TRBJ2-7
v_call: TRBV15
clone_size: -
d_call: TRBD1
cdr3_nt: TGTGCCACCAGTTGGACAGGTTCCTACGAGCAGTACTTC
cdr3_aa: CATSWTGSYEQYF

cdr3_length: 15
j_call: TRBJ1-1
v_call: TRBV7-9
clone_size: few
d_call: -
cdr3_nt: TGTGCCAGCAGCTCAACTGGAGCGCCGGGCACTGAAGCTTTCTTT
cdr3_aa: CASSSTGAPGTEAFF

cdr3_length: 12
j_call: TRBJ1-1
v_call: TRBV25-1
clone_size: -
d_call: -
cdr3_nt: TGTGCCAGCAGTGATCCGGGGACTGAAGCTTTCTTT
cdr3_aa: CASSDPGTEAFF

cdr3_length: 13
j_call: TRBJ2-1
v_call: TRBV29-1
clone_size: -
d_call: -
cdr3_nt: TGCAGCGTTGACATGCCGTCTAGCAATGAGCAGTTCTTC
cdr3_aa: CSVDMPSSNEQFF

cdr3_length: 14
j_call: TRBJ1-1
v_call: TRBV4-2
clone_size: -
d_call: -
cdr3_nt: TGTGCCAGCAGCCAAGATCTGGGGGGCACTGAAGCTTTCTTT
cdr3_aa: CASSQDLGGTEAFF

cdr3_length: 16
j_call: TRBJ1-2
v_call: TRBV9
clone_size: medium-sized
d_call: -
cdr3_nt: TGTGCCAGCAGCGGCAGTCCGGGCCCTGAGGACTATGGCTACACCTTC
cdr3_aa: CASSGSPGPEDYGYTF